This T cell receptor beta chain was recovered during a study of cytomegalovirus exposure and HLA in healthy donors. There are a few counts of this clone. Germline CDR1 reads SGHRS; CDR2 reads YFSETQ. CDR3 size: 13 residues. J gave up 3 bases and V 3 bases, and 3 bases lay outside the gene matches. Primers for the PCR totalled 60 Vbeta and 13 Jbeta. Clones were sequenced by immunoSEQ multiplex PCR, and TCRdb holds only the in-frame ones, with some missing. The table has 150,000 to 200,000 clones, 82% seen once. V gene TRBV5-1 combines with J gene TRBJ2-7; 7 bases align to TRBD2. Specimen: PBMCs. The receptor was isolated from a man in his forties in good health and CMV-seronegative. CDR3 in amino acids: CASSSGGLYEQYF. In DNA form, the CDR3 reads TGCGCCAGCAGCTCGGGGGGACTCTACGAGCAGTACTTC.